What follows is one TCR beta chain and its context. Each donor was a Caucasian adult residing in Nashville, Tennessee. These data come from a study of shared clonotypes between healthy human individuals. Once extracted for a subset, genomic DNA was divided evenly among several immunoSEQ plates. TCRdb's table, derived via immunoSEQ multiplex PCR, lists solely in-frame clones and lacks some. The sample has roughly 1,100,000 clones, roughly 75% seen once. Sequencing was carried out using memory CD4+ T cells sorted from blood. The subset: CD45RA-negative fraction. The sequence derives from a man aged 18-30 years in good health.

The CDR3: CASSPSSGNIQYF. In DNA form, the CDR3 reads TGTGCCAGCAGCCCATCTAGCGGAAACATTCAGTACTTC. V and J are TRBV7-9 and TRBJ2-4; 7 bases match TRBD2. The CDR3 has 13 residues. Germline V gene lookup returns CDR1 SEHNR and CDR2 FQNEAQ (reference sequence). Trimming took 5 bases from V and 6 from J; bases not matched to a gene: 4. The variable domain in full, completed from reference TRBV7-9 and TRBJ2-4, reads DTGVSQNPRHKITKRGQNVTFRCDPISEHNRLYWYRQTLGQGPEFLTYFQNEAQLEKSRLLSDRFSAERPKGSFSTLEIQRTEQGDSAMYLCASSPSSGNIQYFGAGTRLSVL.